The text below deals with one TCR beta chain. In the authors' methods: The assay estimated nucleated cells by amplifying reference gene primers. Sequencing was performed with immunoSEQ multiplex PCR; in TCRdb, only in-frame clones are kept and a portion is missing. The V and J calls and the clone size are those of that table, but D and trimming were determined from the DNA. Here the sample spans over 250,000 clones, roughly 80% being singletons. This specimen belongs to a study of blood T cell repertoires in COVID-19. Across the whole study: T cells, B-cell-depleted T cells, or PBMCs provided the cDNA or gDNA that served as material.

Up to 2 weeks before entering the study, exposed participants had met a COVID-19 case. The germline CDR1 and CDR2 sequences are LNHDA and SQIVND (reference sequence). Trimming removed 7 bases from V and 5 bases from J; junction bases left unmatched: 17. The CDR3 spans 17 residues. The material sequenced was PBMCs or T cells enriched from blood (not recorded which). The V and J genes are TRBV19 and TRBJ2-1; 7 bases are a match to TRBD1. The clonotype originates from a man aged 40-49 years who had been exposed to COVID-19. The CDR3 reads CASTVIVGQSINNEQFF. The CDR3 DNA follows: TGTGCCAGTACTGTAATAGTGGGACAGTCAATAAACAATGAGCAGTTCTTC.